The rows below give T cell receptor beta chains drawn from one sample of a study of blood T cells in healthy people across ages. One entry per CDR3 protein, called by TCRdb with MiXCR from the 5' RACE reads. This table holds some 1.7 million distinct CDR3 sequences, under 30% found once. Source material: blood. The receptor source for this set is a young woman in good health. CDR3s include the opening cysteine and the closing phenylalanine or tryptophan. A D gene is named only where the DNA matches it firmly. A row's size may be missing; if present it is once, few, many or a size class.

.	.	TRBV12-3/TRBV12-4	TRBJ2-3	CASSFSLDKAGMQYF	TGTGCCAGCAGTTTCTCACTAGACAAGGCCGGCATGCAGTATTTT
.	few	TRBV6-6	TRBJ2-3	CASSQKHTDTQYF	TGTGCCAGCAGTCAAAAACACACAGATACGCAGTATTTT
TRBD1	.	TRBV28	TRBJ1-5	CASSKLGQDSNQPQHF	TGTGCCAGCAGTAAACTCGGACAGGATAGCAATCAGCCCCAGCATTTT
.	few	TRBV20-1	TRBJ1-5	CSASRARTVKPQHF	TGCAGTGCTAGTCGGGCACGGACAGTCAAGCCCCAGCATTTT
.	few	TRBV19	TRBJ2-2	CASSARAGRAGELFF	TGTGCCAGTAGTGCCCGGGCGGGAAGGGCCGGGGAGCTGTTTTTT
.	few	TRBV4-3	TRBJ2-1	CASSQPGFNEQFF	TGCGCCAGCAGCCAACCCGGATTCAATGAGCAGTTCTTC
.	few	TRBV14	TRBJ1-6	CASSQVQASNSPLHF	TGTGCCAGCAGCCAAGTGCAGGCCAGTAATTCACCCCTCCACTTT
.	.	TRBV14	TRBJ2-3	CASSQGVASTDTQYF	TGTGCCAGCAGCCAAGGGGTAGCTAGCACAGATACGCAGTATTTT
TRBD1	few	TRBV20-1	TRBJ1-6	CSARDRSDSPPHF	TGCAGTGCTCGGGACAGGTCTGATTCACCCCCCCACTTT
TRBD1	many	TRBV29-1	TRBJ2-7	CSGRDRGYEQYF	TGCAGCGGCAGGGACAGGGGCTACGAGCAGTACTTC
.	.	TRBV15	TRBJ2-3	CATSPFRSTDTQYF	TGTGCCACCAGCCCGTTCCGGAGCACAGATACGCAGTATTTT